Listed below are T cell receptor beta chains from one sample, sequenced in a study of shared clonotypes between healthy human individuals. The data were produced by immunoSEQ multiplex PCR, yet TCRdb's version contains in-frame clones alone and is incomplete. The sample carries hundreds of thousands of clones, 75% to 85% recorded once. Sample: PBMCs. Source of these receptors: a woman between 40 and 55 years old in good health. Some clones in this sample may be carry-over from other donors' samples. CDR3s include the opening cysteine and the closing phenylalanine or tryptophan. The D gene is left open where the match is weak. Where a row states a size, it is once, few, many or the class of an expanded clone; other rows omit it.

d_call	v_call	j_call	clone_size	cdr3_nt	cdr3_aa
-	TRBV4-3	TRBJ1-1	many	TGCGCCAGCAGCCGAGGACAGAGCACTGAAGCTTTCTTT	CASSRGQSTEAFF
-	TRBV7-9	TRBJ2-3	-	TGTGCCAGCAGCTTAGGGGACATTAGCACAGATACGCAGTATTTT	CASSLGDISTDTQYF
-	TRBV11-2	TRBJ2-7	-	TGTGCCAGCAGCCCTGGGGTTAGCGCTAGCTCCTACGAGCAGTACTTC	CASSPGVSASSYEQYF
TRBD2	TRBV11-2	TRBJ2-2	-	TGTGCCAGCACCGCCCATTCAGCGGGAGGGCGTGCCGGGGAGCTGTTTTTT	CASTAHSAGGRAGELFF
-	TRBV30	TRBJ1-6	-	TGTGCCTGGAGTGTAACCAGTGGGTTAAGTTCACCCCTCCACTTT	CAWSVTSGLSSPLHF
-	TRBV28	TRBJ1-2	-	TGTGCCAGCAGTTCCTGGACGAAGGGCTACACCTTC	CASSSWTKGYTF
-	TRBV7-3	TRBJ1-3	-	TGTGCCAGCAGCTTGACGGGCTTCTCTGGAAACACCATATATTTT	CASSLTGFSGNTIYF
TRBD1	TRBV28	TRBJ2-7	few	TGTGCCAGCAGTCCACCGGGACAGGGGTCTCACGAGCAGTACTTC	CASSPPGQGSHEQYF
-	TRBV7-9	TRBJ2-1	-	TGTGCCAGCAGCTTTAAAGGGGTCGGGTACAATGAGCAGTTCTTC	CASSFKGVGYNEQFF
-	TRBV28	TRBJ1-1	-	TGTGCCAGCAGTTTTGGGGACACTCGGTACATGAACACTGAAGCTTTCTTT	CASSFGDTRYMNTEAFF
-	TRBV5-5	TRBJ1-4	-	TGTGCCAGCAGCCGAGGGGCGGCTAATGAAAAACTGTTTTTT	CASSRGAANEKLFF
TRBD1	TRBV10-3	TRBJ1-2	-	TGTGCCATCAGTGAAGGGAGGACAGGGAACTATGGCTACACCTTC	CAISEGRTGNYGYTF
-	TRBV7-2	TRBJ1-2	-	TGTGCCAGCAGTCCGCACGCTAACTATGGCTACACCTTC	CASSPHANYGYTF
TRBD1	TRBV4-2	TRBJ2-3	-	TGTGCCAGCAGCCAACAGGCGACAGGGACAAGCACAGATACGCAGTATTTT	CASSQQATGTSTDTQYF
TRBD1	TRBV10-3	TRBJ1-4	-	TGTGCCATCAGTGAGTCGACAGGGGAAAATGAAAAACTGTTTTTT	CAISESTGENEKLFF
-	TRBV11-2	TRBJ2-7	few	TGTGCCAGCAGCTTAGCAGGCGGAAGCTCCTACGAGCAGTACTTC	CASSLAGGSSYEQYF
-	TRBV5-1	TRBJ2-2	-	TGCGCCAGCAGCGCCCGACCGAACACCGGGGAGCTGTTTTTT	CASSARPNTGELFF
TRBD2	TRBV28	TRBJ2-1	once	TGTGCCAGCGGATCGAGCGGGCTAGCGGGAGTAAATGAGCAGTTCTTC	CASGSSGLAGVNEQFF
TRBD1	TRBV4-2	TRBJ2-2	-	TGTGCCAGCAGCCGACAGGGGACAAACACCGGGGAGCTGTTTTTT	CASSRQGTNTGELFF
-	TRBV6-1	TRBJ2-7	-	TGTGCCAGCAGTGAAGCTGGGCGGGACTACGAGCAGTACTTC	CASSEAGRDYEQYF
-	TRBV4-1	TRBJ1-5	-	TGCGCCAGCAGCCAAGGACAGGCCCACAATCAGCCCCAGCATTTT	CASSQGQAHNQPQHF
TRBD2	TRBV7-9	TRBJ2-1	-	TGTGCCAGCAGCCTTTCGCTAGCGGCACTATACAATGAGCAGTTCTTC	CASSLSLAALYNEQFF
-	TRBV5-1	TRBJ2-1	-	TGCGCCAGCAGCTTAAGCGGGTTTTCCTACAATGAGCAGTTCTTC	CASSLSGFSYNEQFF
-	TRBV28	TRBJ2-2	few	TGTGCCAGCAGTCCAGTTAGCACCGGGGAGCTGTTTTTT	CASSPVSTGELFF
-	TRBV7-9	TRBJ1-2	-	TGTGCCAGCAGCTTTGGGGATTATGTCTACACCTTC	CASSFGDYVYTF
TRBD2	TRBV27	TRBJ2-1	-	TGTGCCAGCACCCGGAGCGGGAGCTCCTACAATGAGCAGTTCTTC	CASTRSGSSYNEQFF
-	TRBV4-1	TRBJ1-1	-	TGCGCCAGCAGCCAAGATTGGGGGGGACGAGCTTTCTTT	CASSQDWGGRAFF
TRBD1	TRBV2	TRBJ2-1	once	TGTGCCGGAGAACCAGGGGGCTATGAGCAGTTCTTC	CAGEPGGYEQFF
TRBD1	TRBV2	TRBJ1-2	-	TGTGCCAGCAGTGAAGGCCTCGGCAGGGGGCTTGTTGGCCACACCTTC	CASSEGLGRGLVGHTF
TRBD1	TRBV4-2	TRBJ2-7	once	TGTGCTAGCAGCCAAGACAGGGACATTAGCTCCTACGAGCAGTACTTC	CASSQDRDISSYEQYF
TRBD2	TRBV5-4	TRBJ2-5	-	TGTGCCAGCAGCTCACCTAGCGGGAGCGGTTGGGAGACCCAGTACTTC	CASSSPSGSGWETQYF
-	TRBV5-1	TRBJ1-2	-	TGCGCCAGCAGCTTGGTAGCGGGGGGCAAGGATGGCTACACCTTC	CASSLVAGGKDGYTF
-	TRBV29-1	TRBJ2-1	-	TGCAGCGTGTTCTCGGGGAATGAGCAGTTCTTC	CSVFSGNEQFF
-	TRBV2	TRBJ2-7	-	TGTGCCAGCAGTGTACAGAACTACGAGCAGTACTTC	CASSVQNYEQYF
TRBD1	TRBV4-2	TRBJ1-5	-	TGTGCCAGCAGCCAAGCGCTCAGGGGGAAAGGTCAGCCCCAGCATTTT	CASSQALRGKGQPQHF
-	TRBV29-1	TRBJ1-5	once	TGCAGCGTTGGGGACGCCGCGGATCAGCCCCAGCATTTT	CSVGDAADQPQHF
TRBD1	TRBV11-2	TRBJ1-4	-	TGTGCCAGCAGCTCGGGACAGGGTTATGAAAAACTGTTTTTT	CASSSGQGYEKLFF
-	TRBV6-5	TRBJ1-1	-	TGTGCCAGCAGTCCCCCCGGAGGGCGGGATGCTTTCTTT	CASSPPGGRDAFF
TRBD2	TRBV5-1	TRBJ2-7	-	TGCGCCAGCAGCCGGGGGGGACTGGAGGACGAGCAGTACTTC	CASSRGGLEDEQYF
TRBD2	TRBV7-2	TRBJ2-7	-	TGTGCCAGCAGCTCACGACTAGCGGGAGGACAAACTTACGAGCAGTACTTC	CASSSRLAGGQTYEQYF
TRBD2	TRBV25-1	TRBJ2-3	-	TGTGCCAGCAGCGGGACTAGCAGACACACAGATACGCAGTATTTT	CASSGTSRHTDTQYF
TRBD1	TRBV18	TRBJ1-1	-	TGTGCCAGCTCACCGGACAGGGGCTTCACTGAAGCTTTCTTT	CASSPDRGFTEAFF
-	TRBV2	TRBJ2-3	few	TGTGCCAGCAGTGAAGCGTCAACGGGGACGCAGTATTTT	CASSEASTGTQYF
TRBD2	TRBV9	TRBJ2-1	once	TGTGCCAGCAGCATTAGCGGGACCCCCAACAATGAGCAGTTCTTC	CASSISGTPNNEQFF
-	TRBV30	TRBJ1-1	-	TGTGCCTGGAACAAGGCGAGGTACACTGAAGCTTTCTTT	CAWNKARYTEAFF
TRBD2	TRBV18	TRBJ2-1	-	TGTGCCAGCTCACCATCCCGGGGGAGGGAGTTCTTC	CASSPSRGREFF
-	TRBV10-3	TRBJ2-7	-	TGTGCCATCGGGGACGAAATCGACCGGGACTACGAGCAGTACTTC	CAIGDEIDRDYEQYF
-	TRBV14	TRBJ1-4	once	TGTGCCAACATGAGGGGCCTCGCAACTAATGAAAAACTGTTTTTT	CANMRGLATNEKLFF
TRBD2	TRBV7-9	TRBJ2-7	once	TGTGCCAGCAGATCCCCCGGGGGGTACGAGCAGTACTTC	CASRSPGGYEQYF
-	TRBV6-5	TRBJ2-7	-	TGTGCCAGCAGTTTCGGAATATCCTACGAGCAGTACTTC	CASSFGISYEQYF